This record covers a single TCR beta chain. Its antigen remains unknown. This sample stems from a study of response to subunit inactivated influenza vaccine. General study results and limits: Authors proposed each seasonal influenza vaccination draws in few new T cells.

CDR1 MNHNS and CDR2 SASEGT come from the germline V gene. V lost 6 bases to trimming and J lost 4 bases, with 12 bases between them. This CDR3 has 13 residues. TCRdb independently ran MiXCR on the RT-PCR reads; one entry per CDR3 protein. The table lists 600,000 to 700,000 distinct CDR3 sequences, 14% of them singletons. The chain links TRBV6-1 to TRBJ1-1, with D hard to call. The material sequenced was PBMCs from blood, taken 14 days before vaccination. The TCR was taken from a man aged 45-60 years who received an inactivated influenza vaccine. The CDR3 reads CASRIQTFTEAFF. As DNA, the CDR3 is TGTGCCAGCAGAATTCAAACTTTCACTGAAGCTTTCTTT.